What follows is one T cell receptor beta chain and its context. The data stem from a study of blood T cell repertoires in COVID-19. Overall study context: The analysed material was cDNA or gDNA that came from T cells, B-cell-depleted T cells, or PBMCs.

The CDR3 runs to 16 residues. Trimming shortened V by 3 bases and J by 2 bases, and 15 bases separated the two germline ends. In germline, CDR1 is LGHDT, CDR2 YNNKEL (reference sequence). Repertoires were generated with immunoSEQ multiplex PCR, while TCRdb's copy carries only in-frame clones and drops some. The repertoire holds some 300,000 clones, with approximately 86% as singletons. The source of this sequence is a man between 18 and 35 years old with active or convalescent COVID-19. This sequence joins TRBV3-1 (or the pseudogene TRBV3-2) and TRBJ2-3; perhaps TRBD1 as D (6 bases). Sequenced sample: peripheral blood. The DNA for the CDR3 is TGTGCCAGCAGCCATGGGGTCTCAGGGGCCACAGATACGCAGTATTTT. Its protein is CASSHGVSGATDTQYF.